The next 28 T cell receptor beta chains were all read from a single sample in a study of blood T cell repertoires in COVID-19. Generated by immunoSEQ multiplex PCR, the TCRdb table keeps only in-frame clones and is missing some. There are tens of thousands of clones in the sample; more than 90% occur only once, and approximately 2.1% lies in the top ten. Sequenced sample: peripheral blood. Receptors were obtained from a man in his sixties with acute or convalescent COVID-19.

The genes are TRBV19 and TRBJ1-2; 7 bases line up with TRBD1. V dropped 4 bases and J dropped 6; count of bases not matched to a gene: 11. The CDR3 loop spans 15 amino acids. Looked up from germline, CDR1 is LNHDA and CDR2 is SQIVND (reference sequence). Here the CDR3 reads CASSTSYIDRDGYTF. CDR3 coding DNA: TGTGCCAGTAGTACCTCCTATATCGACAGGGATGGCTACACCTTC.

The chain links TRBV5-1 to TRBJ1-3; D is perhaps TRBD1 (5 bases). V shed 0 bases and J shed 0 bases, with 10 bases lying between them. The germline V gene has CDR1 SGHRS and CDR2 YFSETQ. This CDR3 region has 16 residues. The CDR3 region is CASSLEGIHSGNTIYF. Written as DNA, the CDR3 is TGCGCCAGCAGCTTGGAGGGGATTCACTCTGGAAACACCATATATTTT. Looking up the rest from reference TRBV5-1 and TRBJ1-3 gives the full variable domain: KAGVTQTPRYLIKTRGQQVTLSCSPISGHRSVSWYQQTPGQGLQFLFEYFSETQRNKGNFPGRFSGRQFSNSRSEMNVSTLELGDSALYLCASSLEGIHSGNTIYFGEGSWLTVV.

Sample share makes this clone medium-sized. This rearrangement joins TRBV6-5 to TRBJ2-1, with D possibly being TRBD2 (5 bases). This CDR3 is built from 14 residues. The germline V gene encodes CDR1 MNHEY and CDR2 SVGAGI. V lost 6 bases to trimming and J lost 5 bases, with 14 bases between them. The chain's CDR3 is CASRRGSVDNEQFF. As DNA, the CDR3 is TGTGCCAGCAGACGAGGGAGTGTTGACAATGAGCAGTTCTTC.

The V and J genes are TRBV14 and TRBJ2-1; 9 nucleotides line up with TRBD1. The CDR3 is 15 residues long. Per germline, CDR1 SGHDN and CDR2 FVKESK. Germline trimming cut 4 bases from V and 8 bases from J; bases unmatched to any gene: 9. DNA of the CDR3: TGTGCCAGCAGCCCCTCCGACAGGGGGTTCGATGAGCAGTTCTTC. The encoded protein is CASSPSDRGFDEQFF.

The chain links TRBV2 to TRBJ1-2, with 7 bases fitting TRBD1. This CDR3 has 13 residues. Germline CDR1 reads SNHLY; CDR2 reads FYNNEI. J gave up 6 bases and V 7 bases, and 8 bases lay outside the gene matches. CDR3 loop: CASTWGQGDGYTF. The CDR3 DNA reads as TGTGCCAGCACCTGGGGGCAGGGGGATGGCTACACCTTC.

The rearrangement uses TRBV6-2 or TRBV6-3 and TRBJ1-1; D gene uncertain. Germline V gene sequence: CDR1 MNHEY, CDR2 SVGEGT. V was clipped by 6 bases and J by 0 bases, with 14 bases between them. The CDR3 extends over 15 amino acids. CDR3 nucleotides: TGTGCCAGCAGCACACTCGCGGGTGTGAACACTGAAGCTTTCTTT. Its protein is CASSTLAGVNTEAFF.

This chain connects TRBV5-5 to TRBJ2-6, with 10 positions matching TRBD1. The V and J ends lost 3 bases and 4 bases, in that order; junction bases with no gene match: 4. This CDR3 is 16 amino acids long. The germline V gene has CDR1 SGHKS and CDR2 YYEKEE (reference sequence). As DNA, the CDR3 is TGTGCCAGCAGCTGGGGGACAGGGGAAGGGGCCAACGTCCTGACTTTC. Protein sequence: CASSWGTGEGANVLTF.

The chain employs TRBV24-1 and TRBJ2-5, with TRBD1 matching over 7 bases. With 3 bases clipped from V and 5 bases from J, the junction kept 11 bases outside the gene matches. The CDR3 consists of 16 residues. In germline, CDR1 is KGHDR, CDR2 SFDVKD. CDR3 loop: CATSDKRTGLWETQYF. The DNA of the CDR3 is TGTGCCACCAGTGATAAACGGACAGGCCTTTGGGAGACCCAGTACTTC.

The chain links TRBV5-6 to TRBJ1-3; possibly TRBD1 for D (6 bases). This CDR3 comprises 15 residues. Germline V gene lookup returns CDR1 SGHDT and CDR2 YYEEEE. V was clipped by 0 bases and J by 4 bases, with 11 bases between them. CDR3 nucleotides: TGTGCCAGCAGCTTGGGGTCAGGGGTCGGAAACACCATATATTTT. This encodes CASSLGSGVGNTIYF.

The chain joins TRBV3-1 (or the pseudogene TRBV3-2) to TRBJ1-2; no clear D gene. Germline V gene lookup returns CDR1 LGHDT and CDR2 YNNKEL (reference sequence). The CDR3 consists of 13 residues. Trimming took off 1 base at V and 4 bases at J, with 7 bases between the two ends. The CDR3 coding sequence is TGTGCCAGCAGCCAAGGAGGAGGCTATGGCTACACCTTC. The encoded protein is CASSQGGGYGYTF.

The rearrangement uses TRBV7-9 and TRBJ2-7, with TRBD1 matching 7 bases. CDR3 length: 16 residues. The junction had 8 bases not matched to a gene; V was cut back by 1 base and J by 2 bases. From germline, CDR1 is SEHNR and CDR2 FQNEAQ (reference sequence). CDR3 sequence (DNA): TGTGCCAGCAGCTTAGTAATGGCAGGGGGAACCTACGAGCAGTACTTC. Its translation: CASSLVMAGGTYEQYF.

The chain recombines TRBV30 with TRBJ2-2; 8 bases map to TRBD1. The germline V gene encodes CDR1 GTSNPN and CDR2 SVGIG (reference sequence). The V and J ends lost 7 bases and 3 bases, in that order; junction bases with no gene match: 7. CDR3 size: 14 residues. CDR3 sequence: CASDGQGDTGELFF. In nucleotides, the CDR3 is TGTGCCTCGGACGGACAGGGCGACACCGGGGAGCTGTTTTTT.

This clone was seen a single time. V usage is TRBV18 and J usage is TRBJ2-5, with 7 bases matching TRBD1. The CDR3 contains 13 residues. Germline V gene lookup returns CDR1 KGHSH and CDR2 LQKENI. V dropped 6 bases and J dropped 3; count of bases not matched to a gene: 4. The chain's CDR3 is CASSWDSEETQYF. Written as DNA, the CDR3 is TGTGCCAGCTCCTGGGACAGTGAAGAGACCCAGTACTTC. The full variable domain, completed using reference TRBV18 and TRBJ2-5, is NAGVMQNPRHLVRRRGQEARLRCSPMKGHSHVYWYRQLPEEGLKFMVYLQKENIIDESGMPKERFSAEFPKEGPSILRIQQVVRGDSAAYFCASSWDSEETQYFGPGTRLLVL.

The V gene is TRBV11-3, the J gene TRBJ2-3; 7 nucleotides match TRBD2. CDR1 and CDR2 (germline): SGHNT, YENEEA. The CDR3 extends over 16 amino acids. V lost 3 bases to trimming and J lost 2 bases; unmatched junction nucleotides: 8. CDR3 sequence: CASSFLGGGPTDTQYF. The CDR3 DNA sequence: TGTGCCAGCAGCTTTCTGGGCGGGGGTCCCACAGATACGCAGTATTTT.

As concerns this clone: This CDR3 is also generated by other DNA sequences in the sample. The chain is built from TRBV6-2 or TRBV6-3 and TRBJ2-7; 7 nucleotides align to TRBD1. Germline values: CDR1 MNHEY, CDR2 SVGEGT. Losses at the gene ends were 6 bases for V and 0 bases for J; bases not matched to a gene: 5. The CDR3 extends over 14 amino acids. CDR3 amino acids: CASSLQGSSYEQYF. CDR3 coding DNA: TGTGCCAGCAGCCTACAGGGGTCCTCCTACGAGCAGTACTTC.

The CDR3 loop is CASSLEGQGVIDNQPQHF. The DNA for the CDR3 is TGTGCCAGCAGTTTAGAGGGACAGGGGGTAATTGACAATCAGCCCCAGCATTTT. V is TRBV28 and J is TRBJ1-5, with 11 bases identical to TRBD1. The CDR3 loop spans 18 amino acids. Germline assignment: CDR1 MDHEN and CDR2 SYDVKM. Unmatched junction bases numbered 9, after V lost 2 bases and J lost 3 bases.

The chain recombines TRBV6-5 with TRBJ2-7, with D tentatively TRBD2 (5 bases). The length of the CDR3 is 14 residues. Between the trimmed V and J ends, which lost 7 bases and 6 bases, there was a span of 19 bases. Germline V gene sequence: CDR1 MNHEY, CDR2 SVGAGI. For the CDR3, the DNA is TGTGCCAGCACCCTCCAACTAGGAGTGGGCGAGCAGTACTTC. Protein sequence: CASTLQLGVGEQYF.

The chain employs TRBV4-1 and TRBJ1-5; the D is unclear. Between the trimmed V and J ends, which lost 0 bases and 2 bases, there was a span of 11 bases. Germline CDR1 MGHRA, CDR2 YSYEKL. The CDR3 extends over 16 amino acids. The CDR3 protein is CASSQEAALGNQPQHF. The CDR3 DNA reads TGCGCCAGCAGCCAAGAAGCGGCCCTGGGCAATCAGCCCCAGCATTTT.

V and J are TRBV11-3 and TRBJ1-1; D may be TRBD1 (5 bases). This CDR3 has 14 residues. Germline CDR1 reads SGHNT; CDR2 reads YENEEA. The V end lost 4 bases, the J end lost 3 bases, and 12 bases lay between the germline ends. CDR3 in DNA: TGTGCCAGCAGCTCCGGAGGGACTTACACTGAAGCTTTCTTT. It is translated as CASSSGGTYTEAFF. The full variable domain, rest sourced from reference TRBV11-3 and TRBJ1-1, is EAGVVQSPRYKIIEKKQPVAFWCNPISGHNTLYWYLQNLGQGPELLIRYENEEAVDDSQLPKDRFSAERLKGVDSTLKIQPAELGDSAVYLCASSSGGTYTEAFFGQGTRLTVV.

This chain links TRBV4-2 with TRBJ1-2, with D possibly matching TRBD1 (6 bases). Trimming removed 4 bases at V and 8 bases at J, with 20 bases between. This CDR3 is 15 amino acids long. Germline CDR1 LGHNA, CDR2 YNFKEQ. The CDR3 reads CASSLRQGQGEGYTF. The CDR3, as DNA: TGTGCCAGCAGCCTTCGTCAGGGGCAGGGTGAGGGCTACACCTTC.

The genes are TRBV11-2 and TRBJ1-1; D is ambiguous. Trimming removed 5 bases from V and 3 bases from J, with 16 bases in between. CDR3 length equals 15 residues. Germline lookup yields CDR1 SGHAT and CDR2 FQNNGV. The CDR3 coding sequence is TGTGCCAGCAGCCCGAATCCGGGGTGGGACACTGAAGCTTTCTTT. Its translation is CASSPNPGWDTEAFF.

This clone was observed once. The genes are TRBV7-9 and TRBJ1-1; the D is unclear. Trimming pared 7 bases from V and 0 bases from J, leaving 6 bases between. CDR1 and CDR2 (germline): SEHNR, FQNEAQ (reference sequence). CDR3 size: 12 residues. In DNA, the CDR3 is TGTGCCAGCACCTTCATGAACACTGAAGCTTTCTTT. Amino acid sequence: CASTFMNTEAFF.

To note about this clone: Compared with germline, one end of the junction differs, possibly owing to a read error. The CDR3 nucleotides are TGTGCCAGCATCCTAGCGGCCTCCAACAATGAGCAGTTCTTC. It translates to CASILAASNNEQFF. V is TRBV6-6 and J is TRBJ2-1; 7 bases are shared with TRBD2. Per the germline V gene, CDR1 is MNHNY and CDR2 is SVGAGI (reference sequence). The CDR3 is 14 residues long.

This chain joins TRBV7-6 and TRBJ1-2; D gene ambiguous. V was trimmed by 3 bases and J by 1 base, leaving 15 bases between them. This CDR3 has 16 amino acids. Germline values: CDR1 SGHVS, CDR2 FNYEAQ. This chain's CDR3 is CASSFSSGGFNYGYTF. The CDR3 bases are TGTGCCAGCAGCTTTTCCAGTGGTGGTTTTAACTATGGCTACACCTTC.

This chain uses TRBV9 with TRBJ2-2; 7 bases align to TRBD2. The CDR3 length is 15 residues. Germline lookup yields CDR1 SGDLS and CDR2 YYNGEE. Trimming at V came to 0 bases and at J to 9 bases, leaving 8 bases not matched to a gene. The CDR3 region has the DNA TGTGCCAGCAGCGTAGCCCCCGGGGGGAGCAGGGAGCTGTTTTTT. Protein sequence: CASSVAPGGSRELFF.

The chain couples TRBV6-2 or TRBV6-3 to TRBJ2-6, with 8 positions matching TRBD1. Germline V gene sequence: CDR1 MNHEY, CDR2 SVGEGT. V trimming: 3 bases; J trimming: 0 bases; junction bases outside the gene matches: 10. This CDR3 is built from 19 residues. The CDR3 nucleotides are TGTGCCAGCAGTTATCATACCGGGACAGGCCTCTCTGGGGCCAACGTCCTGACTTTC. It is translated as CASSYHTGTGLSGANVLTF.

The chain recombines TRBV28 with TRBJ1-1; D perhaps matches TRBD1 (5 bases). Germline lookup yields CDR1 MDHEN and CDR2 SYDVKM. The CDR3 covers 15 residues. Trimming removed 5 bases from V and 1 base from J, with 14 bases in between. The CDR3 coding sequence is TGTGCCAGCAGTGGGTTGTTTCAGGGGAACACTGAAGCTTTCTTT. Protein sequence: CASSGLFQGNTEAFF.

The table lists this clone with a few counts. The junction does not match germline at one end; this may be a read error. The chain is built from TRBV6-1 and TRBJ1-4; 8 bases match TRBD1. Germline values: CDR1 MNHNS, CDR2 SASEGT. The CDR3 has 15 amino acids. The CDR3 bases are TGTGCCAGCAGTGAAGCGCAGGGGGCAGTAACATTTAGGGTATTT. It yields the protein CASSEAQGAVTFRVF.